The next 2 T cell receptor beta chains were all read from a single sample in a study of T-cell reconstitution after alpha-beta-depleted transplantation in children. The library targeted TCRbeta and was prepared with unique molecular identifiers. In TCRdb, the PCR reads were re-called with MiXCR into one record per CDR3 protein. The repertoire holds about 610,000 distinct CDR3 sequences, with 20% to 30% as singletons. The source was PBMCs, collected before TCRalphabeta/CD19-depleted stem cell transplant. These receptors were taken from a boy less than two years old with Wiskott-Aldrich syndrome, due to receive a stem cell transplant.

This clonotype occurred a few times. CDR3 nucleotides: TGTGCCAGCCGTGTAGCGGCGAGCTCCTACAATGAGCAGTTCTTC. Encoded protein: CASRVAASSYNEQFF. This chain links TRBV6-1 with TRBJ2-1; possibly TRBD2 for D (6 bases). Germline V lookup: CDR1 MNHNS, CDR2 SASEGT. Trimming shortened V by 8 bases and J by 0 bases, and 14 bases separated the two germline ends. The CDR3 is 15 residues long.

This chain uses TRBV30 with TRBJ2-1; D is ambiguous. The CDR3 loop spans 12 amino acids. Trimming pared 4 bases from V and 0 bases from J, leaving 4 bases between. CDR1 is GTSNPN and CDR2 is SVGIG in the germline V gene (reference sequence). CDR3 sequence (DNA): TGTGCCTGGACACCCTCCTACAATGAGCAGTTCTTC. Protein product: CAWTPSYNEQFF.